This TCR beta chain was recovered during a study of long-term antiretroviral therapy in people with HIV. Looking at the study overall: The oldest specimens predate the 2015 immediate-ART recommendation by about a decade. General observations from the study: HIV repertoires spanned tighter CDR3 length ranges than controls did. Following ART, diversity rose but still fell short of transplant donor controls.

The run of the v3.0 immunoSEQ assay was at survey level. Sequencing was designed to cover about 40,000-50,000 T-cell genomes in each sample. Measured with immunoSEQ multiplex PCR; TCRdb has only the in-frame clones, and not every one. This table has around 11,000 clones, 75% to 90% appearing once. This CDR3 is 14 amino acids long. The germline V gene encodes CDR1 MNHNS and CDR2 SASEGT. V was trimmed by 7 bases and J by 2 bases, leaving 12 bases between them. In regard to this clone: What it recognizes is unknown.

This clonotype was obtained from a woman aged 40 to 55 with HIV. J is TRBJ1-5 and V is TRBV6-1; D possibly corresponds to TRBD1 (5 bases). The starting material was unsorted PBMCs, obtained 0.2 years before starting antiretroviral therapy. CDR3 in DNA: TGTGCCAGCACCATAAACAGGCGCAATCAGCCCCAGCATTTT. Amino acids: CASTINRRNQPQHF.